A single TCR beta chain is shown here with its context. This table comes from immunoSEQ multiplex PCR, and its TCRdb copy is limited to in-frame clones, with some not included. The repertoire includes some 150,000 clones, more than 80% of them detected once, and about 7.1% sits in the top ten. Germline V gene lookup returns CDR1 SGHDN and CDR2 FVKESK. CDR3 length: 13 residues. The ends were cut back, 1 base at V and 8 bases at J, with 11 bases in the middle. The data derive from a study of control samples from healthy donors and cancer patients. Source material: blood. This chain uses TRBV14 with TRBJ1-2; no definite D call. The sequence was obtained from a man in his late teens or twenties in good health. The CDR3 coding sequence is TGTGCCAGCAGCCAAGTAACAGCTGAAGGCTACACCTTC. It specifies CASSQVTAEGYTF.